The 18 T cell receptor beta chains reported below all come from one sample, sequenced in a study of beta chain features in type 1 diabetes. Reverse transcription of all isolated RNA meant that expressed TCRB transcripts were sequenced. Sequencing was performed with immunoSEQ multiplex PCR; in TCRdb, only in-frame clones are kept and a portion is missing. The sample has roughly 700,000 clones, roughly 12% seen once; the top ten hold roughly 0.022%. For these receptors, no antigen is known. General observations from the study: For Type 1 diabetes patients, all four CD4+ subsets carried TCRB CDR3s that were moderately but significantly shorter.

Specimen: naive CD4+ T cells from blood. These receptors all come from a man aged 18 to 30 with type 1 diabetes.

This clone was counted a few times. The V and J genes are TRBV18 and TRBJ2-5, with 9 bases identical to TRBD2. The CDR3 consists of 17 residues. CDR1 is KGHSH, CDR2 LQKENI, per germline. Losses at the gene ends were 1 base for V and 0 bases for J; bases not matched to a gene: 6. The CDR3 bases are TGTGCCAGCTCACCACAAAGCGCTAGCGGGGACCAAGAGACCCAGTACTTC. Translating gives CASSPQSASGDQETQYF.

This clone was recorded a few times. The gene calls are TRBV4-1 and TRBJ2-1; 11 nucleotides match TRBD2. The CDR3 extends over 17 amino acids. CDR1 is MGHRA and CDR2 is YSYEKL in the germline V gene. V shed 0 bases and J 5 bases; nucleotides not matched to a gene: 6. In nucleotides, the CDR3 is TGCGCCAGCAGCCAAGACCCGCTAGCGGGGGGAAACAATGAGCAGTTCTTC. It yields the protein CASSQDPLAGGNNEQFF.

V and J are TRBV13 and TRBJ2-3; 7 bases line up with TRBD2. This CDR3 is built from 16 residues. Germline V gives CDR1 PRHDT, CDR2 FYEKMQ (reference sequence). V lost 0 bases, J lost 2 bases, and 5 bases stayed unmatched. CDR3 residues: CASSLGGGLHTDTQYF. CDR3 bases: TGTGCCAGCAGCTTAGGCGGGGGACTACACACAGATACGCAGTATTTT.

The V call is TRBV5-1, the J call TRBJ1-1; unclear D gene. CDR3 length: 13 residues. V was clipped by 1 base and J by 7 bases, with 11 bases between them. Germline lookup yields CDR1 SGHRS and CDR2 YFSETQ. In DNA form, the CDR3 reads TGCGCCAGCAGCTTGACCTCAGAGCATGAAGCTTTCTTT. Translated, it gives CASSLTSEHEAFF. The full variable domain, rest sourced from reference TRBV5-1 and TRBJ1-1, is KAGVTQTPRYLIKTRGQQVTLSCSPISGHRSVSWYQQTPGQGLQFLFEYFSETQRNKGNFPGRFSGRQFSNSRSEMNVSTLELGDSALYLCASSLTSEHEAFFGQGTRLTVV.

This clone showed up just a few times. As DNA, the CDR3 is TGTGCCAGCTCACCTCGGCCCTCGAACACTGAAGCTTTCTTT. Its protein product is CASSPRPSNTEAFF. The J gene is TRBJ1-1, the V gene TRBV18; D unclear. Germline CDR1 and CDR2: KGHSH and LQKENI. Trimming pared 3 bases from V and 1 base from J, leaving 9 bases between. CDR3 length: 14 amino acids.

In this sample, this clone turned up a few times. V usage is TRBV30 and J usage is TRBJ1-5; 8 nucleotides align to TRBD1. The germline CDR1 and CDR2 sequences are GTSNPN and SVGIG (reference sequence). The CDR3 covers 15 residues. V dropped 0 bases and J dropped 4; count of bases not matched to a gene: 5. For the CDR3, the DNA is TGTGCCTGGAGTGTAATGACAGGGGCAAATCAGCCCCAGCATTTT. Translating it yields CAWSVMTGANQPQHF.

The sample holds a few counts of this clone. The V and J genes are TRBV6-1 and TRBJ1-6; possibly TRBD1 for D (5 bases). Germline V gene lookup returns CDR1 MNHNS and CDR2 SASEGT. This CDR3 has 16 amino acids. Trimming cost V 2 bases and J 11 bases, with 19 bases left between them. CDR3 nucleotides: TGTGCCAGCAGTGAATTCGGGGCAGTTGGGGGTCCACCCCTCCACTTT. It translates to CASSEFGAVGGPPLHF.

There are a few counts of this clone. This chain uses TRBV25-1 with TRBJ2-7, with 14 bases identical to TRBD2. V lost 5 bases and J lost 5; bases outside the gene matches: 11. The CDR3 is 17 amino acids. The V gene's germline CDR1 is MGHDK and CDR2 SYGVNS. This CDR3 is CASSPPGLAGAPHEQYF. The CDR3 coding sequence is TGTGCCAGCAGTCCCCCGGGACTAGCGGGGGCCCCCCACGAGCAGTACTTC.

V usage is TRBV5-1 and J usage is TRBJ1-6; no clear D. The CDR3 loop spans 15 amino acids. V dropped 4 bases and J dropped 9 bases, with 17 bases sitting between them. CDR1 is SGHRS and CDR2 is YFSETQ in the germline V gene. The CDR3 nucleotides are TGCGCCAGCAGCCTTTTCGACTTAAAGGGTTCACCCCTCCACTTT. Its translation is CASSLFDLKGSPLHF.

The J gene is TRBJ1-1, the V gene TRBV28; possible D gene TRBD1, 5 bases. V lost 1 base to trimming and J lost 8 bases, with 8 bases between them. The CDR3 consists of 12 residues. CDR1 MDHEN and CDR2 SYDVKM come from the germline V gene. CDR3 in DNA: TGTGCCAGCAGTTTATATGCAGGGGAAGCTTTCTTT. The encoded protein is CASSLYAGEAFF.

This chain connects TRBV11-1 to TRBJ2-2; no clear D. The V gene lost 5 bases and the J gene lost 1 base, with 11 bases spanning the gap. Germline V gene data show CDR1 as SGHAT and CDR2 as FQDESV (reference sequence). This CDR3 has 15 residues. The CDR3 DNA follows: TGTGCCAGCAGCCTTAGGACCGTGAACACCGGGGAGCTGTTTTTT. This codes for CASSLRTVNTGELFF.

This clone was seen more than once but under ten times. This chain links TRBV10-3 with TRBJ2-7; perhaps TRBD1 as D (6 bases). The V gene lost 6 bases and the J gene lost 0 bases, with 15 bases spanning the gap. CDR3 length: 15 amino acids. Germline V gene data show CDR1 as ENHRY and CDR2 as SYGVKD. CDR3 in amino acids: CAIRISDRSSYEQYF. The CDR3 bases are TGTGCCATCAGGATATCAGACAGGAGCTCCTACGAGCAGTACTTC.

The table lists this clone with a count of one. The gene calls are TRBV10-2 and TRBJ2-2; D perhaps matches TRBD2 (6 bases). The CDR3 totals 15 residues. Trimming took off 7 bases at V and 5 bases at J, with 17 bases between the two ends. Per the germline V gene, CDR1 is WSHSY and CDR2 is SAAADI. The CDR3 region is CASNWTPGDTGELFF. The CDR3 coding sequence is TGCGCCAGCAATTGGACCCCGGGGGATACCGGGGAGCTGTTTTTT.

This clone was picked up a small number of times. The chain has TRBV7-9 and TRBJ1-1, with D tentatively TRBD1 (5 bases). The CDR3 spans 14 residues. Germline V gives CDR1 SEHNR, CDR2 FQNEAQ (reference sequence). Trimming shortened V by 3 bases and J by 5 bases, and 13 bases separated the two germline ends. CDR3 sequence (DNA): TGTGCCAGCAGCTTTACCGAGGGGTGGACTGAAGCTTTCTTT. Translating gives CASSFTEGWTEAFF.

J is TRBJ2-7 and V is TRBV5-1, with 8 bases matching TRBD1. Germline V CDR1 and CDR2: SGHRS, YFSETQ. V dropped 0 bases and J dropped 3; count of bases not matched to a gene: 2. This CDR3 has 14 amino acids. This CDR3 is CASSLDTGGYEQYF. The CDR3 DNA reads TGCGCCAGCAGCTTGGATACAGGGGGCTACGAGCAGTACTTC.

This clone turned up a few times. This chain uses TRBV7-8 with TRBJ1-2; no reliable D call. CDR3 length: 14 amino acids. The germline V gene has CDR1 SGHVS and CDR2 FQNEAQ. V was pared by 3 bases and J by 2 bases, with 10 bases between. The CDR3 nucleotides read TGTGCCAGCAGCTTGGCCATGAGCAACTATGGCTACACCTTC. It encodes CASSLAMSNYGYTF.

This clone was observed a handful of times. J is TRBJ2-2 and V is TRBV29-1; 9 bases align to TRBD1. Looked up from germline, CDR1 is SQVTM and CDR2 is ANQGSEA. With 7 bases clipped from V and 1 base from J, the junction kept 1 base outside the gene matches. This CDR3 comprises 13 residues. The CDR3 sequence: CSGGQGNTGELFF. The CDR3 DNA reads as TGCAGCGGGGGACAGGGGAACACCGGGGAGCTGTTTTTT.

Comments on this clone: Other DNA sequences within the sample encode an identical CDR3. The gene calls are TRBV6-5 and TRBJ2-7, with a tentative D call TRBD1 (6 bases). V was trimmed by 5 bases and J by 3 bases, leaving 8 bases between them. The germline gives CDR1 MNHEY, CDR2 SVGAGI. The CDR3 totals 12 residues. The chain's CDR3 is CASSVQGYEQYF. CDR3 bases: TGTGCCAGCAGTGTACAGGGCTACGAGCAGTACTTC.